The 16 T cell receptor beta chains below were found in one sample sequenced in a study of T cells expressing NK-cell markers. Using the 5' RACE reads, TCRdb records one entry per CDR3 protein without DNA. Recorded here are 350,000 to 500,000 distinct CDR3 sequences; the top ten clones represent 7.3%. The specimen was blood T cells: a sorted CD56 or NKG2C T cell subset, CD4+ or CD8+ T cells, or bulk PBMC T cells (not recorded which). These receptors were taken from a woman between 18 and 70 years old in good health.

CDR3 residues: CSVRDGYNEQFF. The V gene is TRBV29-1, the J gene TRBJ2-1; the TCRdb call, TRBD1, lacks DNA for checking. This CDR3 contains 12 residues. Per germline, CDR1 SQVTM and CDR2 ANQGSEA.

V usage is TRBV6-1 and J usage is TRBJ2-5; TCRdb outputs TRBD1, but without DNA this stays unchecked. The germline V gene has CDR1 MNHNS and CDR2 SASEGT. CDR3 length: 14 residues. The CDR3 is CATRIAGAQETQYF.

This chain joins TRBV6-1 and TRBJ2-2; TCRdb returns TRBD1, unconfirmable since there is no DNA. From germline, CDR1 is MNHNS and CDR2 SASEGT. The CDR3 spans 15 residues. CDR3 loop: CASSLSRGRTGELFF.

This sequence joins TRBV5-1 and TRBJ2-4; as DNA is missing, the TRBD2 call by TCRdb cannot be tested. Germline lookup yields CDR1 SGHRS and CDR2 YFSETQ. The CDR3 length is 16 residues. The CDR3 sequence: CASSRLAGFDKNIQYF.

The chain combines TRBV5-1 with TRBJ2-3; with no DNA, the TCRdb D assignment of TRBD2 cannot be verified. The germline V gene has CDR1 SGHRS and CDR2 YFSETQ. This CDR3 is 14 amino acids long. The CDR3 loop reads CASSLAGLIDTQYF.

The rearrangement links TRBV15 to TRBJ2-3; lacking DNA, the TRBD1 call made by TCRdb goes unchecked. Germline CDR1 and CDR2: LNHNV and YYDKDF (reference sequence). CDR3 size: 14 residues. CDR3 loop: CATSRDSSTDTQYF.

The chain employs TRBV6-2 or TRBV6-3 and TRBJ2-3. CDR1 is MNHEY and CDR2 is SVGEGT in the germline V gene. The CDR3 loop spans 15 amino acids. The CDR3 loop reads CASSYGRLVTDTQYF.

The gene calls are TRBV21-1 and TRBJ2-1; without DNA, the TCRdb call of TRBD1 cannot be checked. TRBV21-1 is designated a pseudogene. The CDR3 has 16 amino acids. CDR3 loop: CASSKNGTGGYNEQFF.

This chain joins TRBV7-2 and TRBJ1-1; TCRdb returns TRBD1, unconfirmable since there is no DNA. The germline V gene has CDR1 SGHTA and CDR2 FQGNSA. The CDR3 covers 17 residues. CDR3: CASSLEPPGQRNTEAFF.

CDR3 sequence reads: CASSLMTGSPYEQYF. The rearrangement links TRBV28 to TRBJ2-7; TCRdb names TRBD1, which stays unverified in the absence of DNA. This CDR3 has 15 amino acids. Looked up from germline, CDR1 is MDHEN and CDR2 is SYDVKM. The full variable domain, rest sourced from reference TRBV28 and TRBJ2-7, is DVKVTQSSRYLVKRTGEKVFLECVQDMDHENMFWYRQDPGLGLRLIYFSYDVKMKEKGDIPEGYSVSREKKERFSLILESASTNQTSMYLCASSLMTGSPYEQYFGPGTRLTVT.

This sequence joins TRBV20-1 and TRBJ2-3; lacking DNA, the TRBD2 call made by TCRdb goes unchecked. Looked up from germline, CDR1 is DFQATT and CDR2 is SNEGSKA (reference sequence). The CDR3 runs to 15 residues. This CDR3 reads CSASRPGGSRDTQYF.

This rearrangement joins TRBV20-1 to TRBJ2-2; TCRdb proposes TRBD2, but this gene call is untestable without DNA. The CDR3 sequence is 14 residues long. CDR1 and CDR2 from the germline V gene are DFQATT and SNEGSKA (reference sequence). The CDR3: CSGREGVGTGELFF.

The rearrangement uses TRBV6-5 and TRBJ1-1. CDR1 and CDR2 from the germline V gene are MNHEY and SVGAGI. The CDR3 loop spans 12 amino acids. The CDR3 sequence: CASTRPGTKFFF.

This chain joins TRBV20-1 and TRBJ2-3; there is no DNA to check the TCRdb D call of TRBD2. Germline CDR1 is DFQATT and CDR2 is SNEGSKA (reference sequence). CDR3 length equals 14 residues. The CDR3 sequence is CGLPSGNPIDTQYF.

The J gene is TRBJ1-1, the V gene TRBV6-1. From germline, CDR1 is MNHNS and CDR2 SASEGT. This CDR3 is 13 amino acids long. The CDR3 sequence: CASSAKGGTEAFF.

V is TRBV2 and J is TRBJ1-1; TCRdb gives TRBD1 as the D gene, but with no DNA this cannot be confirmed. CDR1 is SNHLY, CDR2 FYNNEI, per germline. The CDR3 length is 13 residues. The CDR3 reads CASKGGGGAEAFF.